In its sample, the clone carrying this TCR beta chain was seen many times. Antigen specificity is unknown. The sample belongs to a study of early T cells in non-severe SARS-CoV-2 infection. Study background: Sequencing was performed on bulk RNA from unsorted whole blood, leaving chains unpaired. Whole-study findings and limits: The matching step, a VDJdb search, favored anti-spike CD8 responses and missed private and CD4 specificities.

Germline V gene sequence: CDR1 SNHLY, CDR2 FYNNEI. The CDR3 covers 16 residues. Trimming shortened V by 6 bases and J by 0 bases, and 15 bases separated the two germline ends. Unique molecular identifiers were attached to individual cDNA molecules. Via MiXCR, TCRdb re-called the 5' RACE reads, giving one row per CDR3 protein. This table has tens of thousands of distinct CDR3 sequences, over 10% appearing once. The sample taken for sequencing was whole blood. The V call is TRBV2, the J call TRBJ2-4; D uncertain. This sequence was found in an adult who was a healthcare worker with PCR-confirmed SARS-CoV-2 infection or an uninfected control (not recorded which). CDR3 bases: TGTGCCAGCAGACAAGAGGCTCTCCTAGCCAAAAACATTCAGTACTTC. Translated, it gives CASRQEALLAKNIQYF.